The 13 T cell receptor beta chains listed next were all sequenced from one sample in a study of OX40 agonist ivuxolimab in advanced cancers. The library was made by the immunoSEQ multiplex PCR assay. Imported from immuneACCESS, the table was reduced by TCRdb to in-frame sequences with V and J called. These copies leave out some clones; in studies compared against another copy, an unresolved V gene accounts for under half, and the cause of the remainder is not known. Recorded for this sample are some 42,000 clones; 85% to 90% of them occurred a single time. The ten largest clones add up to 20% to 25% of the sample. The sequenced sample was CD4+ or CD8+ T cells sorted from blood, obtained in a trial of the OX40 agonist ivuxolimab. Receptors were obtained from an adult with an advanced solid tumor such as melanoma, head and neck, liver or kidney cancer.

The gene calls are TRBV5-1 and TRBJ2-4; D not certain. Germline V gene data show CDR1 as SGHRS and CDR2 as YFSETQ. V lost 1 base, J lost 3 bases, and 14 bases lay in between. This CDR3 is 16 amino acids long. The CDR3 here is CASSLPPYDFKNIQYF. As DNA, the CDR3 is TGCGCCAGCAGCTTGCCCCCCTACGATTTCAAAAACATTCAGTACTTC. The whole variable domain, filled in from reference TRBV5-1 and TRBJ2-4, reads KAGVTQTPRYLIKTRGQQVTLSCSPISGHRSVSWYQQTPGQGLQFLFEYFSETQRNKGNFPGRFSGRQFSNSRSEMNVSTLELGDSALYLCASSLPPYDFKNIQYFGAGTRLSVL.

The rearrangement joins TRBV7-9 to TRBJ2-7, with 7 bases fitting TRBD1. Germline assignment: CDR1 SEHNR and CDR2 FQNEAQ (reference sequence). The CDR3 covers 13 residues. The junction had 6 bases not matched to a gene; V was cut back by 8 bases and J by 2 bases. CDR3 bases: TGTGCCAGCTCCGGGACAGTCACCTACGAGCAGTACTTC. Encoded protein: CASSGTVTYEQYF.

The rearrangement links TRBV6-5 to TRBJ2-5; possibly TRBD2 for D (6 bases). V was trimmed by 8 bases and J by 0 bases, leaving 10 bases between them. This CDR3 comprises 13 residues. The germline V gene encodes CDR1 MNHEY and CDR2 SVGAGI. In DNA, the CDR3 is TGTGCCAGCCGCGGGGTGTACCAAGAGACCCAGTACTTC. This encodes CASRGVYQETQYF.

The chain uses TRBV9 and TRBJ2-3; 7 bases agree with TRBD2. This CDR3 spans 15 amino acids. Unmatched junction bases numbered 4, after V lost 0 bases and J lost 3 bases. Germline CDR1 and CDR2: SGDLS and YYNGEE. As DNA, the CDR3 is TGTGCCAGCAGCGTAGCGGGGGGTTCGACAGATACGCAGTATTTT. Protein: CASSVAGGSTDTQYF.

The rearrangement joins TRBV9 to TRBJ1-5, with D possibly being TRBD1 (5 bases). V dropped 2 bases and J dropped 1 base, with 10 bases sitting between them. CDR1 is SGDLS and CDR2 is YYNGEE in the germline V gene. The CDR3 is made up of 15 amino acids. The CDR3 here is CASSVTGGSNQPQHF. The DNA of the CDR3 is TGTGCCAGCAGCGTGACCGGGGGGAGCAATCAGCCCCAGCATTTT.

The CDR3 loop is CASSLTYRLQETQYF. The DNA of the CDR3 is TGTGCCAGCAGTTTAACGTACCGCTTACAAGAGACCCAGTACTTC. The V gene is TRBV28, the J gene TRBJ2-5; D gene ambiguous. This CDR3 is 15 amino acids long. Trimming pared 2 bases from V and 2 bases from J, leaving 12 bases between. Germline V gene data show CDR1 as MDHEN and CDR2 as SYDVKM.

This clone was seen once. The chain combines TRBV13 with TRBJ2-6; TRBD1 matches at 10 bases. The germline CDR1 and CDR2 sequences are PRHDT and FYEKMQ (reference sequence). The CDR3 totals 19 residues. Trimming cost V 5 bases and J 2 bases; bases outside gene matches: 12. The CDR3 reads CASSNLVGQGNTGANVLTF. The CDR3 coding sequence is TGTGCCAGCAGCAACTTAGTGGGACAGGGGAATACTGGGGCCAACGTCCTGACTTTC.

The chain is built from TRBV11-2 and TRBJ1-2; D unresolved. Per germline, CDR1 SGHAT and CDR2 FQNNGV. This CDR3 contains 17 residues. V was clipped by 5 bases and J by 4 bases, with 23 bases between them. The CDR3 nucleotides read TGTGCCAGCAGCGGGGAGGCTTTCTCGGAACGGAGCTATGGCTACACCTTC. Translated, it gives CASSGEAFSERSYGYTF.

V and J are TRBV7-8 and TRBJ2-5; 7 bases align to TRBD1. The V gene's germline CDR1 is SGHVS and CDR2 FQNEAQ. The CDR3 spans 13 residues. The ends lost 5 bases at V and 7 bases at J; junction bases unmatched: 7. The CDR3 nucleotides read TGTGCCAGCAGCGCTCCGGACAGGTCGACCCAGTACTTC. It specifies CASSAPDRSTQYF.

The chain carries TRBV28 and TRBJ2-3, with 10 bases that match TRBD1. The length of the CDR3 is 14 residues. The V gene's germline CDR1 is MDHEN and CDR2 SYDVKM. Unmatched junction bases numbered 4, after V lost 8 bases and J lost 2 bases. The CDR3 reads CASGTGVVTDTQYF. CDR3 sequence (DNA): TGTGCCAGCGGGACAGGGGTCGTCACAGATACGCAGTATTTT.

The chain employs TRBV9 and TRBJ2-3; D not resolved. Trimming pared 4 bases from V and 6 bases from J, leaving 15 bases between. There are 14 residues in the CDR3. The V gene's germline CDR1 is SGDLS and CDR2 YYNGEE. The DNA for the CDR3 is TGTGCCAGCAGCTTCTTACCTGAGCCGGATACGCAGTATTTT. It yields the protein CASSFLPEPDTQYF.

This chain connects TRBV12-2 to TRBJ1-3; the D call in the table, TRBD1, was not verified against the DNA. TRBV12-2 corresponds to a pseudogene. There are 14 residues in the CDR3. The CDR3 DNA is TGTGCAAGTCTCATCAAGGGGGCTGGAAACACCATATATTTT. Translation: CASLIKGAGNTIYF.

The CDR3 coding sequence is TGCGCCAGCAGCCAAGATCCGTACAATGAGCAGTTCTTC. This sequence encodes CASSQDPYNEQFF. The rearrangement uses TRBV4-3 and TRBJ2-1; D is unresolved. Trimming left V 0 bases short and J 4 bases short, with 4 bases between. The CDR3 totals 13 residues. Germline lookup yields CDR1 LGHNA and CDR2 YSLEER.